This paragraph covers one T cell receptor beta chain sequence. Its target is not known. This sample was included in a study of cytomegalovirus exposure and HLA in healthy donors. Regarding the study as a whole: CMV serostatus was the sole immune exposure data available. Analyses of presence and absence presupposed an approximately uniform sequencing depth across donors. In an earlier analysis, in some 540 donors, most V segments appeared productive either ~87% or ~30% of the time. The classifier was said to identify cytomegalovirus status with high specificity and sensitivity.

The CDR3 runs 14 residues. Germline loops: CDR1 LGHNA, CDR2 YSLEER. With 3 bases removed from V and 6 bases from J, the gap between germline ends came to 12 bases. A multiplex PCR was run with 60 Vbeta primers and 13 Jbeta primers. Assay used: immunoSEQ multiplex PCR; TCRdb lists only in-frame clones, some missing. This sample's clone table lists 65,000 to 85,000 clones. The V gene is TRBV4-3, the J gene TRBJ2-1; tentatively, D is TRBD1 (6 bases). Sequencing used PBMCs. The origin of this receptor is a female donor in good health and CMV-seropositive. CDR3 amino acids: CASSQGTTFNEQFF. The CDR3 DNA reads TGCGCCAGCAGCCAGGGGACAACCTTCAATGAGCAGTTCTTC.